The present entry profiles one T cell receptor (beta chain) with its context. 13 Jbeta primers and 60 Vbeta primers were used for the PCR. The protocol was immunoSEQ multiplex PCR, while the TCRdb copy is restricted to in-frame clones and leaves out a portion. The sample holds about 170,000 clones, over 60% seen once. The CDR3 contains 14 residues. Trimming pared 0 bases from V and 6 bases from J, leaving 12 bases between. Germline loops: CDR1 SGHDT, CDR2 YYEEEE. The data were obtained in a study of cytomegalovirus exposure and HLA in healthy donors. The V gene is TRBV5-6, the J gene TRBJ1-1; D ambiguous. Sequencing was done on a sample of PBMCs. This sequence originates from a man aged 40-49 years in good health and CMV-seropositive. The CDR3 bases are TGTGCCAGCAGCTTGGCCGGGTCCCTCCCTGAAGCTTTCTTT. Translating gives CASSLAGSLPEAFF.